These T cell receptor beta chains were read from a single sample in a study of T-cell reconstitution after alpha-beta-depleted transplantation in children. TCRdb passed the PCR reads through MiXCR, listing each CDR3 protein once. The sample lists about 580,000 distinct CDR3 sequences, under 30% occurring once. Sequences were derived from PBMCs, mostly from graft donor cells, sampled 360 days after TCRalphabeta/CD19-depleted stem cell transplant. The receptors were sampled from a boy under two years old who had a stem cell transplant for acute myeloid leukemia, so the T cells may come from the graft donor. CDR3s leave out the opening cysteine and the closing phenylalanine or tryptophan.

>TRBV29-1
SVIDLNGNTIY
>TRBV7-6
ASSPLGGGTGYGYT
>TRBV4-1
ASSQDNLQETQY
>TRBV11-2
ASSLSLAGNQETQY
>TRBV20-1
SASWTGGTNQPQH
>TRBV20-1
SASFQREKLF
>TRBV4-3
ASSQDSRAVAHEQF
>TRBV20-1
SASKGAQPQH
>TRBV7-9
ASSLEGPRWGEQF
>TRBV20-1
SIRTDTEAF
>TRBV7-9
ASSLRDRVTDTQY
>TRBV9
ASSVGYYSYNEQF
>TRBV12-3/TRBV12-4
ASSFGSDPGTRVNEQF
>TRBV5-1
ASSLLSQGWDSGANVLT
>TRBV5-5
ASSLGQGLSGANVLT
>TRBV29-1
SVGGRSGNTIY
>TRBV6-5
ASRGSGNTIY
>TRBV29-1
SARDRGSSTDTQY
>TRBV7-3
ASSLLPAGRATGELF
>TRBV28
ASRRQGSTTEAF
>TRBV7-9
ASSLRALQIHNEQF
>TRBV2
ASSEVLYQPQH
>TRBV20-1
SARDHRTTAPGLTEAF
>TRBV20-1
SARDNRGGVYEQY
>TRBV6-1
ASSEGGTGGYNQPQH